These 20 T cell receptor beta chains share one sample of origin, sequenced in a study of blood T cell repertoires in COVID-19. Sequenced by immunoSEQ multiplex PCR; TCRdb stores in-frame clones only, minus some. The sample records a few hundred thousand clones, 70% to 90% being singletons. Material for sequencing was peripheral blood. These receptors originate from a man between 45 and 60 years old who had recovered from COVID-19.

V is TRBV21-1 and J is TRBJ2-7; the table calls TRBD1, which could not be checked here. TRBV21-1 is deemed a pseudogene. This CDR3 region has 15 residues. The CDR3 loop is CASSITGGFTYEQYF. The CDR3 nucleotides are TGTGCCAGCAGCATCACAGGGGGATTTACCTACGAGCAGTACTTC.

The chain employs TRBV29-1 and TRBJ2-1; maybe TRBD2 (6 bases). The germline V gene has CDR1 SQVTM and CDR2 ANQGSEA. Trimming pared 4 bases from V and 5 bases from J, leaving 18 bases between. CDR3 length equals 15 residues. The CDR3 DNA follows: TGCAGCGTTGCAGGGACTTCCGAGGTTAACAATGAGCAGTTCTTC. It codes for CSVAGTSEVNNEQFF.

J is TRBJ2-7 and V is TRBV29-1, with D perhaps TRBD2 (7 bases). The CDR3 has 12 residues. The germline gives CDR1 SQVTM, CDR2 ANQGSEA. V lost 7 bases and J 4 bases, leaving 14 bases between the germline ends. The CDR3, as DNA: TGCAGCGGGGGGGGCGATCTGTACGAGCAGTACTTC. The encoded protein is CSGGGDLYEQYF.

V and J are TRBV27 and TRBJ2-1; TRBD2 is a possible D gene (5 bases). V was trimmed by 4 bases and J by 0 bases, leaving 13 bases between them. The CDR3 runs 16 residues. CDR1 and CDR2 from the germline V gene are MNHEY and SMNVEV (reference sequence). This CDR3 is CASSSSTGSSYNEQFF. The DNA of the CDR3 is TGTGCCAGCAGTTCATCGACGGGGAGCTCCTACAATGAGCAGTTCTTC.

As DNA, the CDR3 is TGTGCCTGGAAAAGGGACAGAGCCTACGAGCAGTACTTC. Translation: CAWKRDRAYEQYF. V gene TRBV30 combines with J gene TRBJ2-7; 7 bases are a match to TRBD1. J was trimmed by 2 bases and V by 4 bases; bases with no gene match: 5. The CDR3 loop spans 13 amino acids. The V gene's germline CDR1 is GTSNPN and CDR2 SVGIG (reference sequence).

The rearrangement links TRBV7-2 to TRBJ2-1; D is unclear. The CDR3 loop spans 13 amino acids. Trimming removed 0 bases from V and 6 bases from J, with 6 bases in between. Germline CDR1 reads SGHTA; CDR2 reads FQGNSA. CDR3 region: CASSLAPSNEQFF. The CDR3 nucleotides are TGTGCCAGCAGCTTAGCCCCTAGCAATGAGCAGTTCTTC.

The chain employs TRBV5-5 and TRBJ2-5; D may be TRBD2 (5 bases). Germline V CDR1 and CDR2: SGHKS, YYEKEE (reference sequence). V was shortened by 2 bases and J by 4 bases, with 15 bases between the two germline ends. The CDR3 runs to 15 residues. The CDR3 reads CASSLVPGGSETQYF. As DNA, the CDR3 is TGTGCCAGCAGCTTAGTCCCCGGAGGTTCAGAGACCCAGTACTTC. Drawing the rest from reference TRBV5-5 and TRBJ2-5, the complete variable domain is DAGVTQSPTHLIKTRGQQVTLRCSPISGHKSVSWYQQVLGQGPQFIFQYYEKEERGRGNFPDRFSARQFPNYSSELNVNALLLGDSALYLCASSLVPGGSETQYFGPGTRLLVL.

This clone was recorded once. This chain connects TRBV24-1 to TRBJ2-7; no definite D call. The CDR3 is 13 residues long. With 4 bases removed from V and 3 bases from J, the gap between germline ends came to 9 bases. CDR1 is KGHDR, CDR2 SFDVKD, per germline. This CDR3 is CATSDPNNYEQYF. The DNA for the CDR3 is TGTGCCACCAGTGACCCTAATAACTACGAGCAGTACTTC.

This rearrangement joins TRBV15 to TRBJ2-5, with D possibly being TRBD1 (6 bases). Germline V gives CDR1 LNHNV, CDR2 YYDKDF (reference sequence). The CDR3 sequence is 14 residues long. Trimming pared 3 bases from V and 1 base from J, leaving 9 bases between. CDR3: CATSSRGAQETQYF. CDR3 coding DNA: TGTGCCACCAGCAGCAGGGGCGCCCAAGAGACCCAGTACTTC.

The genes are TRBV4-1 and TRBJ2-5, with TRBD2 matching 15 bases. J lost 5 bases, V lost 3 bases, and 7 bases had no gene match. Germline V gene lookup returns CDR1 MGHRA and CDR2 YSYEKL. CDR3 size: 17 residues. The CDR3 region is CASSQEGTSGRRETQYF. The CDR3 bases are TGCGCCAGCAGCCAGGAGGGGACTAGCGGGAGGAGGGAGACCCAGTACTTC.

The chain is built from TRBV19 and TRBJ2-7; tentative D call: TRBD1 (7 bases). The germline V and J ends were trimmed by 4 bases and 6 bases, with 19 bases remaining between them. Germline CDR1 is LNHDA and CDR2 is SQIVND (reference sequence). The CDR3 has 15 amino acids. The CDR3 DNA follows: TGTGCCAGTAGTACGGGGGACAGTTCAGGCGGCGAGCAGTACTTC. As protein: CASSTGDSSGGEQYF.

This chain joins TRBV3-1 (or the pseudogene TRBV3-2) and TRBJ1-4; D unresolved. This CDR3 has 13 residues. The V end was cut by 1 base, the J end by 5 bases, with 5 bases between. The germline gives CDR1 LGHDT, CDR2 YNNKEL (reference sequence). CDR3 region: CASSQGLNEKLFF. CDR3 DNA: TGTGCCAGCAGCCAAGGCCTAAATGAAAAACTGTTTTTT.

The CDR3 region is CASHGTSGILEQFF. In DNA form, the CDR3 reads TGTGCCAGCCACGGGACTAGCGGGATTCTTGAGCAGTTCTTC. The J gene is TRBJ2-1, the V gene TRBV27, with 13 bases aligning to TRBD2. Trimming at V came to 8 bases and at J to 9 bases, leaving 7 bases not matched to a gene. Germline values: CDR1 MNHEY, CDR2 SMNVEV (reference sequence). The CDR3 has 14 amino acids.

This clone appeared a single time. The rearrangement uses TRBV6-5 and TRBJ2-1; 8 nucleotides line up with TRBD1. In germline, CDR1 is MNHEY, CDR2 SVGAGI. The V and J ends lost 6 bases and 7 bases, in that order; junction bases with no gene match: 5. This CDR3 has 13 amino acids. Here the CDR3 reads CASRDRVLNEQFF. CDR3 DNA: TGTGCCAGCAGGGACAGGGTATTGAATGAGCAGTTCTTC.

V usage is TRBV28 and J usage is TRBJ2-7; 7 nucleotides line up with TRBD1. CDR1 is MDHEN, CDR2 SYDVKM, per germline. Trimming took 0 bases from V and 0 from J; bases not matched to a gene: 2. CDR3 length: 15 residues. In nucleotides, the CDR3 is TGTGCCAGCAGTTTATGGGACAGGAGCTCCTACGAGCAGTACTTC. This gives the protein CASSLWDRSSYEQYF.

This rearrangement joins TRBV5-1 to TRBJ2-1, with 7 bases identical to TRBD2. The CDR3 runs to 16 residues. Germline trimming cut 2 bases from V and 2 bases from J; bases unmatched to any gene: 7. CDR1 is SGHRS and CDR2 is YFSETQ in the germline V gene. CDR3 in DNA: TGCGCCAGCAGCTTCTCAGCGGGACTCGCCTACAATGAGCAGTTCTTC. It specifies CASSFSAGLAYNEQFF.

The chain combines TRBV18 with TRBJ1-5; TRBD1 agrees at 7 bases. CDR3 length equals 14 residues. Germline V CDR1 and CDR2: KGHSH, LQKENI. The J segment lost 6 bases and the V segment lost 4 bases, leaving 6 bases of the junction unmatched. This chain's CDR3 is CASSRSGGSQPQHF. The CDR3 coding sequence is TGTGCCAGCTCACGATCAGGGGGAAGTCAGCCCCAGCATTTT.

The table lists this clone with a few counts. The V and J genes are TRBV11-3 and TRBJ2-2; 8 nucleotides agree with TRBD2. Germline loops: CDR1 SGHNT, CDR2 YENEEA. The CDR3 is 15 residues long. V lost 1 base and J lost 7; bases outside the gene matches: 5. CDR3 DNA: TGTGCCAGCAGCTTAGCGGGAGGGCAATTCGGGGAGCTGTTTTTT. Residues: CASSLAGGQFGELFF. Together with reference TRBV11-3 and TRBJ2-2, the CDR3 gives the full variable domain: EAGVVQSPRYKIIEKKQPVAFWCNPISGHNTLYWYLQNLGQGPELLIRYENEEAVDDSQLPKDRFSAERLKGVDSTLKIQPAELGDSAVYLCASSLAGGQFGELFFGEGSRLTVL.

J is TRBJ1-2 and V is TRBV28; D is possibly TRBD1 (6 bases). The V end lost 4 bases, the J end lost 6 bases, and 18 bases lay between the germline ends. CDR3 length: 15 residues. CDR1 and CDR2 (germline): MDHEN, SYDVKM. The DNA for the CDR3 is TGTGCCAGCAGTTCACCCCTGGGAGGGGGGCATGGCTACACCTTC. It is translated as CASSSPLGGGHGYTF.

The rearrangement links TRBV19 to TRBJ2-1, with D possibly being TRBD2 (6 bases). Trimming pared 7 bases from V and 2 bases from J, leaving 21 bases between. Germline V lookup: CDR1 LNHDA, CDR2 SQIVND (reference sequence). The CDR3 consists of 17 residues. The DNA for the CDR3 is TGTGCCAGTAAAAAATGGAAGCGCCGGAGGGCCTACAATGAGCAGTTCTTC. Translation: CASKKWKRRRAYNEQFF.